This TCR beta chain was sequenced in a study of shared clonotypes between healthy human individuals. Naive CD8 cells lacked CD45RO, underwent positive selection for CCR7 and left out terminally differentiated effector memory CD45RA+ cells. The CDR3 runs to 14 residues. Germline V CDR1 and CDR2: MDHEN, SYDVKM. Note on this clone: The junction differs from germline at one of its ends, possibly a read error.

About 30,000 T cell genomes (around 200 ng DNA) went into each sorted-subset replicate. In the original workflow: Filtering of immunoSEQ junctional sequences could not match full-length read filtering. TCRdb's copy holds only in-frame clones and misses some; the assay was immunoSEQ multiplex PCR. That table supplies the V and J calls and clone size; D and trimming were determined from the DNA. The data hold just over 2,000,000 clones, with approximately 95% observed a single time. The source is a man between 18 and 29 years old in good health. Sequenced: naive CD8+ T cells sorted from blood. The rearrangement joins TRBV28 to TRBJ2-7, with D maybe TRBD2 (7 bases). The CDR3 sequence is CASSPSGGSHEQYF. DNA for the CDR3: TGTGCCAGCAGTCCTTCGGGGGGCTCCCACGAGCAGTACTTC.